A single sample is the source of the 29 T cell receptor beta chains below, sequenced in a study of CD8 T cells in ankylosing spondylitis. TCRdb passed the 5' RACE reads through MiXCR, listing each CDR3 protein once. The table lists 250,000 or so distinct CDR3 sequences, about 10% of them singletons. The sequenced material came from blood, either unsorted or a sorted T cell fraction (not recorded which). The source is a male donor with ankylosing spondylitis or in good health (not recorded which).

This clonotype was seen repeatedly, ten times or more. The DNA for the CDR3 is TGTGCCAGCAGTAGACGTAGCGGGCTCTCCTACAATGAGCAGTTCTTC. Translated: CASSRRSGLSYNEQFF. J is TRBJ2-1 and V is TRBV6-1; TRBD2 matches 7 bases. This CDR3 has 16 residues. Germline CDR1 is MNHNS and CDR2 is SASEGT. V lost 5 bases, J lost 0 bases, and 7 bases stayed unmatched.

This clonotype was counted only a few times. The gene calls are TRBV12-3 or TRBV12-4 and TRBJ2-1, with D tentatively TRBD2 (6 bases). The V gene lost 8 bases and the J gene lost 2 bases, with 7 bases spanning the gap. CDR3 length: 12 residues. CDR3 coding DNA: TGTGCCAGCTCTAGCGCCTACAATGAGCAGTTCTTC. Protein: CASSSAYNEQFF.

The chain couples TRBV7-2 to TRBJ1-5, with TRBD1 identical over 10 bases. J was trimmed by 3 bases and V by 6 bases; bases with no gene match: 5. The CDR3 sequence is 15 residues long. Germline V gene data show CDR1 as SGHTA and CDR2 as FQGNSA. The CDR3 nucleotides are TGTGCCAGCAGACAAGGGACAGGGGTCAATCAGCCCCAGCATTTT. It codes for CASRQGTGVNQPQHF.

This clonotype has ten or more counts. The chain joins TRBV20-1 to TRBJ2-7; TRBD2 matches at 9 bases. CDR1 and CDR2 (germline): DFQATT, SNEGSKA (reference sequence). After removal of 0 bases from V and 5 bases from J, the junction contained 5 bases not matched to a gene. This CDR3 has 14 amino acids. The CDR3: CSAREPSGIHEQYF. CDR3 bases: TGCAGTGCTAGAGAGCCTAGCGGGATCCACGAGCAGTACTTC.

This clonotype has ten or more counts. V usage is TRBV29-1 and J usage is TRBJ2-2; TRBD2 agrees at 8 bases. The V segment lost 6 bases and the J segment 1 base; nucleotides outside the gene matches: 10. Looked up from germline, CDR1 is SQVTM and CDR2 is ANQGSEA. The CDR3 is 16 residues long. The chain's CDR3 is CSVRLLAGKNTGELFF. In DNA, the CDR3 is TGCAGCGTCCGCCTTCTAGCGGGCAAGAACACCGGGGAGCTGTTTTTT.

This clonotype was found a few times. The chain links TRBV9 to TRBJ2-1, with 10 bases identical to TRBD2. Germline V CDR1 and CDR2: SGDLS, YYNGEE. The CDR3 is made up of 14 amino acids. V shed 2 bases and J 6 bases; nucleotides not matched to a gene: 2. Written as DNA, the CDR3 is TGTGCCAGCAGCGTCGGACTAGCGGTCAATGAGCAGTTCTTC. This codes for CASSVGLAVNEQFF. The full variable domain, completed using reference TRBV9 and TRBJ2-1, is DSGVTQTPKHLITATGQRVTLRCSPRSGDLSVYWYQQSLDQGLQFLIQYYNGEERAKGNILERFSAQQFPDLHSELNLSSLELGDSALYFCASSVGLAVNEQFFGPGTRLTVL.

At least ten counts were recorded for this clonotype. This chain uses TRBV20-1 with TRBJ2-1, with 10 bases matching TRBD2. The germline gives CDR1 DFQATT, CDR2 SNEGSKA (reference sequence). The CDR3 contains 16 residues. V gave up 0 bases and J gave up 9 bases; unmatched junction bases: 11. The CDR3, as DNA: TGCAGTGCTAGAGATATTTCCAGCGGGGGGGCCACTGAGCAGTTCTTC. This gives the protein CSARDISSGGATEQFF.

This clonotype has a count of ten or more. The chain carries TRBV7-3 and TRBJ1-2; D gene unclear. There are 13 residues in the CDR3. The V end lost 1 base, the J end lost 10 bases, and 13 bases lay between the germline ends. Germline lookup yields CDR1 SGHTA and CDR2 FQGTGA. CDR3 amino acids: CASSLMPGMDYTF. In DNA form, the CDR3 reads TGTGCCAGCAGCTTAATGCCGGGAATGGACTACACCTTC.

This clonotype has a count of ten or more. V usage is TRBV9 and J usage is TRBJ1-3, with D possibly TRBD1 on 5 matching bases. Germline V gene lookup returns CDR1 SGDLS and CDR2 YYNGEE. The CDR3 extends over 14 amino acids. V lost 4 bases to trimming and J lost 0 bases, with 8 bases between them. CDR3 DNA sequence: TGTGCCAGCAGCACCCAGGGCTCTGGAAACACCATATATTTT. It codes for CASSTQGSGNTIYF. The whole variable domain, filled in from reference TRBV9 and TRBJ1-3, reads DSGVTQTPKHLITATGQRVTLRCSPRSGDLSVYWYQQSLDQGLQFLIQYYNGEERAKGNILERFSAQQFPDLHSELNLSSLELGDSALYFCASSTQGSGNTIYFGEGSWLTVV.

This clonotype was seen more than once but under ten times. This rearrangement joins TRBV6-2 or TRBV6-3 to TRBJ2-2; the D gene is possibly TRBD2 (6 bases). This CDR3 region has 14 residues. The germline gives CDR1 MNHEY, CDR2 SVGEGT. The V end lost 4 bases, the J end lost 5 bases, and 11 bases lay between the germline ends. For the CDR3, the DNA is TGTGCCAGCAGTTCCAGGGAGGTTACCGGGGAGCTGTTTTTT. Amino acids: CASSSREVTGELFF.

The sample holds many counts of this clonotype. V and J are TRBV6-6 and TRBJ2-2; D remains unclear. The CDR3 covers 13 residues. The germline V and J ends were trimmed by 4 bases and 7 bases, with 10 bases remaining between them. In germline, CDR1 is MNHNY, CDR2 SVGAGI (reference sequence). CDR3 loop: CASSLELVGELFF. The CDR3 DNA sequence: TGTGCCAGCAGTTTAGAATTGGTCGGGGAGCTGTTTTTT.

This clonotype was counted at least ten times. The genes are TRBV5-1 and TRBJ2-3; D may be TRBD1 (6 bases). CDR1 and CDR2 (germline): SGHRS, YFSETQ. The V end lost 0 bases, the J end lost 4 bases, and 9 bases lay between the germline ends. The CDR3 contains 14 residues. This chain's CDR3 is CASSLGQVSDTQYF. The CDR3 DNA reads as TGCGCCAGCAGCTTGGGACAGGTTTCAGATACGCAGTATTTT.

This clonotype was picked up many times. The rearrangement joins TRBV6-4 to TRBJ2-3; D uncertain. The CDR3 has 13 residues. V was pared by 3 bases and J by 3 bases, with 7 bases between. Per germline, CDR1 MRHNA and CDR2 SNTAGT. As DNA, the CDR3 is TGTGCCAGCAGTGAGACGGTAACAGATACGCAGTATTTT. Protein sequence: CASSETVTDTQYF.

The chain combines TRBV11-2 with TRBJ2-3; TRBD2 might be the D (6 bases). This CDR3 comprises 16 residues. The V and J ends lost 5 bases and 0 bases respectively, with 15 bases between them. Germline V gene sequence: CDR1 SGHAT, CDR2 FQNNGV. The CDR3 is CASSPRGSGSTDTQYF. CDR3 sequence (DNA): TGTGCCAGCAGCCCCCGGGGGAGCGGAAGCACAGATACGCAGTATTTT.

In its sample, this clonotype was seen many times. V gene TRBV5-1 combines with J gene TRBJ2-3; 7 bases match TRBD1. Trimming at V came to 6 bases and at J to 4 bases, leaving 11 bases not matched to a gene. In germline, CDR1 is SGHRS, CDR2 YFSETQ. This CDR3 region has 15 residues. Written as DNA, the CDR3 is TGCGCCAGCACCCTCGAGGGGGCGCACGCAGATACGCAGTATTTT. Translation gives CASTLEGAHADTQYF.

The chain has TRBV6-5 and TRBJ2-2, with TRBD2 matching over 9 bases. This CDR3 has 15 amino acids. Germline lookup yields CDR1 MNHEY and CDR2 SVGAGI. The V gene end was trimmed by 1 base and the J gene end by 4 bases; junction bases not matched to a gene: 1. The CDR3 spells CASSYWREGTGELFF. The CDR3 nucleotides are TGTGCCAGCAGTTACTGGCGGGAGGGCACCGGGGAGCTGTTTTTT.

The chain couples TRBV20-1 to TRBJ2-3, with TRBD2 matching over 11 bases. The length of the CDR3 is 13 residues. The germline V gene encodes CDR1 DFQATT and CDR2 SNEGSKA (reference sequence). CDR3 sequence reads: CRGTSGSTDTQYF. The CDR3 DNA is TGCAGGGGGACTAGCGGATCCACAGATACGCAGTATTTT.

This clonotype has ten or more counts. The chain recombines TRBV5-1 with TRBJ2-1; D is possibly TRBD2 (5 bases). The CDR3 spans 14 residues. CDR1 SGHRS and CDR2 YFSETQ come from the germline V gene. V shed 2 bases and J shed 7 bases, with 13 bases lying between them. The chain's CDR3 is CASSFETRGNEQFF. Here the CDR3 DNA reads TGCGCCAGCAGCTTTGAGACTCGAGGGAATGAGCAGTTCTTC.

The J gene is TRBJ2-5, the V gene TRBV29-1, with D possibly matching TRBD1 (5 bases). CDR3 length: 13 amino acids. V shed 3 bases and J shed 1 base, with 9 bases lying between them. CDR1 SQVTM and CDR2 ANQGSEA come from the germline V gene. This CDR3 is CSVDGALQETQYF. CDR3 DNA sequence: TGCAGCGTTGATGGGGCCCTCCAAGAGACCCAGTACTTC. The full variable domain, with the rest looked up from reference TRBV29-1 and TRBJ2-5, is SAVISQKPSRDICQRGTSLTIQCQVDSQVTMMFWYRQQPGQSLTLIATANQGSEATYESGFVIDKFPISRPNLTFSTLTVSNMSPEDSSIYLCSVDGALQETQYFGPGTRLLVL.

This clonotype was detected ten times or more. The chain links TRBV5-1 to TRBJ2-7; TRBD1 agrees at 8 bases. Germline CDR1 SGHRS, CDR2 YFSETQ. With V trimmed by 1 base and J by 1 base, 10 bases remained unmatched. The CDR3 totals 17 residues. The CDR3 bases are TGCGCCAGCAGCTTGATGTGGGACAGGTTCCTTTCCTACGAGCAGTACTTC. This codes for CASSLMWDRFLSYEQYF.

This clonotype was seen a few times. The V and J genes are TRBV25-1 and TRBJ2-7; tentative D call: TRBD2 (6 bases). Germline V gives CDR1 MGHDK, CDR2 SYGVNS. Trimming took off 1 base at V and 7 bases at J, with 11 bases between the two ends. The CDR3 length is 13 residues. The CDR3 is CASSEFRAGEQYF. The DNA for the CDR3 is TGTGCCAGCAGTGAATTTAGGGCGGGGGAGCAGTACTTC.

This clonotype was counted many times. CDR3 amino acids: CSARKEGWGNQPQHF. The CDR3 DNA is TGCAGTGCTAGAAAAGAGGGGTGGGGGAATCAGCCCCAGCATTTT. The V gene is TRBV20-1, the J gene TRBJ1-5; D may be TRBD1 (5 bases). Germline assignment: CDR1 DFQATT and CDR2 SNEGSKA (reference sequence). The CDR3 loop spans 15 amino acids. Trimming cost V 2 bases and J 4 bases, with 15 bases left between them.

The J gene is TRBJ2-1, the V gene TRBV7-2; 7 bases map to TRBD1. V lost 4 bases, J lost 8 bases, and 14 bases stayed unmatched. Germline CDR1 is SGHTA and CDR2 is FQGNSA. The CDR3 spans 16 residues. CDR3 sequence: CASSYARDRTGYEQFF. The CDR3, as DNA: TGTGCCAGCAGCTACGCTCGGGACAGAACGGGTTATGAGCAGTTCTTC.

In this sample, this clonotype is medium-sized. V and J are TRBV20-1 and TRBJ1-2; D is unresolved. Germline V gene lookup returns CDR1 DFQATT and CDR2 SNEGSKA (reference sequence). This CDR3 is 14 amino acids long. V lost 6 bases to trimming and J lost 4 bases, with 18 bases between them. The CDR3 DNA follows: TGCAGTGCCACCGTGTCGGGCGCACTCTATGGCTACACCTTC. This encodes CSATVSGALYGYTF.

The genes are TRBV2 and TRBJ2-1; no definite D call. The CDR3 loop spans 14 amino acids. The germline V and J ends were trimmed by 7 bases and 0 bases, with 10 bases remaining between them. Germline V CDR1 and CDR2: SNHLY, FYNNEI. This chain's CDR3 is CASTYRSSYNEQFF. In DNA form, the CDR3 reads TGTGCCAGCACGTACCGGAGCTCCTACAATGAGCAGTTCTTC.

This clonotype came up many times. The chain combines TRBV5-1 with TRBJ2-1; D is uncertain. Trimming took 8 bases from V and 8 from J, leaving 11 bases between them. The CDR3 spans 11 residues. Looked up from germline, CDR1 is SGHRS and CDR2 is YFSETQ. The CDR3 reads CASCVGHEQFF. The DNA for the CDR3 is TGCGCCAGTTGCGTCGGACATGAGCAGTTCTTC.

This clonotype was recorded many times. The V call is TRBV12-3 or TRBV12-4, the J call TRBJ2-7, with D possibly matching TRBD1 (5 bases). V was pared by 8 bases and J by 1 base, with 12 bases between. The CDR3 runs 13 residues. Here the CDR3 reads CASGKQESYEQYF. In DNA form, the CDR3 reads TGTGCCAGCGGGAAACAGGAATCCTACGAGCAGTACTTC.

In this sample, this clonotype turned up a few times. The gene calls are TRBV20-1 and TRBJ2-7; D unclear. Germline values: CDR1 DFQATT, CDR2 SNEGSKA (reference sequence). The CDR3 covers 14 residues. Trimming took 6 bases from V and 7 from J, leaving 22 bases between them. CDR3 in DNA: TGCAGTGCAACCTCATTCCGCAACAGTCGGGAGCAGTACTTC. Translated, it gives CSATSFRNSREQYF.

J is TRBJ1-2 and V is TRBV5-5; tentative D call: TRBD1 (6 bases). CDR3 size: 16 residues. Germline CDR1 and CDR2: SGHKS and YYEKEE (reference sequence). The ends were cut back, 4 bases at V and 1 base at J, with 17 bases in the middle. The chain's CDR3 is CASSLGGTPNNYGYTF. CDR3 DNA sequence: TGTGCCAGCAGCCTCGGCGGGACACCAAATAACTATGGCTACACCTTC.